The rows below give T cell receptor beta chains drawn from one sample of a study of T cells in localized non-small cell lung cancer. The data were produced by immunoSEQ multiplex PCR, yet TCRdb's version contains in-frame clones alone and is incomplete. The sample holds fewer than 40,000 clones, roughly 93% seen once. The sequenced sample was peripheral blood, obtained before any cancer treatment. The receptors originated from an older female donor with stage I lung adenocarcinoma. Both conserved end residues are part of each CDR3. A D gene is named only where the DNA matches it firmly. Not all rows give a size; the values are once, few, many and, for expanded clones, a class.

TGCAGCGCCGGGGACAGGGTGATTCAGTACTTC,CSAGDRVIQYF,TRBV29-1,TRBJ2-4,11,TRBD1,.
TGTGCCAGCAGCGTAGCTTTGGGGGGGTCCGTCAATGAGCAGTTCTTC,CASSVALGGSVNEQFF,TRBV9,TRBJ2-1,16,TRBD2,.
TGCGCCAGCAGCTTAGAGTCCCGGGACAGGGGCCAAGCTTTCTTT,CASSLESRDRGQAFF,TRBV5-1,TRBJ1-1,15,TRBD1,.
TGTGCCAGCAGGCGACAGGTTTCCAACACTGAAGCTTTCTTT,CASRRQVSNTEAFF,TRBV5-3,TRBJ1-1,14,.,.
TGCGCCAGCAGCTTTGGTGGTCAAGAGACCCAGTACTTC,CASSFGGQETQYF,TRBV5-1,TRBJ2-5,13,.,.
TGTGCCAGCAGCGCCCGGGACACCCTGGACGAGCAGTACTTC,CASSARDTLDEQYF,TRBV7-2,TRBJ2-7,14,.,.
TGTGCCAGCAGCCGTACCCCTGGGTCCTACAATGAGCAGTTCTTC,CASSRTPGSYNEQFF,TRBV6-5,TRBJ2-1,15,.,.
TGTGCCAGCAGGACTCGATTACAGGATGAGCAGTTCTTC,CASRTRLQDEQFF,TRBV2,TRBJ2-1,13,.,.
TGTGCCGGACAGGAGTACCAAGAGACCCAGTACTTC,CAGQEYQETQYF,TRBV30,TRBJ2-5,12,TRBD1,.
TGTGCCAGCAGACCCGGGACAGGGAACACTGAAGCTTTCTTT,CASRPGTGNTEAFF,TRBV28,TRBJ1-1,14,TRBD1,once
TGTGCCAGCAGCTTATCCCCGGGCAGCCTTGAAAATGAGCAGTTCTTC,CASSLSPGSLENEQFF,TRBV7-8,TRBJ2-1,16,.,.
TGTGCCAGCAGTTCCCCGACAGGGGGCTGGAATCAGCCCCAGCATTTT,CASSSPTGGWNQPQHF,TRBV28,TRBJ1-5,16,TRBD1,.
TGTGCCTGGAGACGGACAGGGAGGAGCAATCAGCCCCAGCATTTT,CAWRRTGRSNQPQHF,TRBV30,TRBJ1-5,15,TRBD1,.
TGTGCCAGCAGCTTTGGGTGGACCGGAGAGGCTTTCTTT,CASSFGWTGEAFF,TRBV7-3,TRBJ1-1,13,.,.
TGTGCCAGCAGCTTCCCACAGGTCACAGATACGCAGTATTTT,CASSFPQVTDTQYF,TRBV5-6,TRBJ2-3,14,.,.
TGTGCCCGCAGCCGGGGGGGGGAACTCCTCGGCTACACCTTC,CARSRGGELLGYTF,TRBV5-6,TRBJ1-2,14,.,.